This is a list of T cell receptor beta chains from one sample in a study of TIL therapy for anti-PD-1-resistant metastatic lung cancer. Libraries were prepared by immunoSEQ multiplex PCR; TCRdb keeps only in-frame clonotypes and omits some of them. Seen here are 57,000 or so clones, around 86% observed once, and the top ten hold approximately 2.4%. Sequencing used blood, obtained at baseline. These receptors all come from a person aged 30 to 80 with non-small cell lung cancer. CDR3s include the opening cysteine and the closing phenylalanine or tryptophan. Fields, in order: clone size, V gene, D gene, J gene, CDR3 DNA, CDR3 protein. D genes are given only for firm matches. Rows give clone size only sometimes, using once, few, many, or a class for an expanded clone.

clone size: -; V gene: TRBV6-6; D gene: TRBD2; J gene: TRBJ2-1; CDR3 DNA: TGTGCCAGCACTAGCGGGAGTGGTGAGCAGTTCTTC; CDR3 protein: CASTSGSGEQFF
clone size: -; V gene: TRBV5-4; D gene: -; J gene: TRBJ1-3; CDR3 DNA: TGTGCCAGCAGCAGCTCCCCCCGAGGTGTCAGTTCGGACACCATATATTTT; CDR3 protein: CASSSSPRGVSSDTIYF
clone size: -; V gene: TRBV4-1; D gene: TRBD2; J gene: TRBJ2-3; CDR3 DNA: TGCGCCAGCAGCCAAGAGCCCCGCGGACTAGCGGGAATTTTTGCGCAGTATTTT; CDR3 protein: CASSQEPRGLAGIFAQYF
clone size: -; V gene: TRBV5-1; D gene: -; J gene: TRBJ2-7; CDR3 DNA: TGCGCCAGCAGCGCGGGTAACGGGAACGAGCAGTACTTC; CDR3 protein: CASSAGNGNEQYF
clone size: -; V gene: TRBV30; D gene: -; J gene: TRBJ1-4; CDR3 DNA: TGTGCCTGGAGTGCCGGATCGCTCCCTGGGAAAAAACTGTTTTTT; CDR3 protein: CAWSAGSLPGKKLFF
clone size: -; V gene: TRBV3-1/TRBV3-2; D gene: TRBD2; J gene: TRBJ2-3; CDR3 DNA: TGTGCCAGCAGCCCACCACTAGCGGGAGGCCGAGGTACGCAGTATTTT; CDR3 protein: CASSPPLAGGRGTQYF
clone size: -; V gene: TRBV28; D gene: TRBD1; J gene: TRBJ2-3; CDR3 DNA: TGTGCCAGCAGTACCCGACAGGGGGGGACAGATACGCAGTATTTT; CDR3 protein: CASSTRQGGTDTQYF
clone size: once; V gene: TRBV3-1/TRBV3-2; D gene: -; J gene: TRBJ1-4; CDR3 DNA: TGTGCCAGCAGCCAAGCTGAAAAACTGTTTTTT; CDR3 protein: CASSQAEKLFF
clone size: -; V gene: TRBV5-8; D gene: -; J gene: TRBJ1-2; CDR3 DNA: TGTGCCAGCAGCTGGAATCTCTACATGGGGGTTAACTATGGCTACACCTTC; CDR3 protein: CASSWNLYMGVNYGYTF
clone size: once; V gene: TRBV27; D gene: -; J gene: TRBJ2-1; CDR3 DNA: TGTGCCAGCTCAGTTTATAATAGTCCCTACAATGAGCAGTTCTTC; CDR3 protein: CASSVYNSPYNEQFF
clone size: -; V gene: TRBV27; D gene: TRBD2; J gene: TRBJ2-7; CDR3 DNA: TGTGCCAGCAGTTTCGCAGGGAGGGTCGAGCAGTACTTC; CDR3 protein: CASSFAGRVEQYF